The TCR beta chain described here comes from a study of Ad26.COV2.S vaccination and SARS-CoV-2 variants. In this sample, this clone turned up a few times. Its antigen is undetermined. Specified treatment: around 19 received Ad26.COV2.S at low or high dose, single or two shots; roughly 5 received placebo; per-sample allocation not given. The samples were gathered on day 63 after the first injection of vaccine or placebo. Vaccine was an Ad26 vector expressing Wuhan-strain SARS-CoV-2 spike. CDR1 and CDR2 (germline): LNHDA, SQIVND (reference sequence). The CDR3 length is 11 residues. Trimming stripped 1 base from V and 15 bases from J, with 9 bases between. Study outcomes and limitations: Recipients of vaccine and of placebo showed similar breadth of their non-spike TCR repertoires.

The method was immunoSEQ multiplex PCR; TCRdb's version includes in-frame clones alone and lacks a portion of them. Among more than 250,000 clones listed, around 87% were seen once. This sample comprised peripheral blood, obtained in a trial of Ad26.COV2.S vaccine versus placebo. This chain uses TRBV19 with TRBJ1-4; no reliable D call. The sequence came from a person between 18 and 65 years old who received the Ad26.COV2.S COVID-19 vaccine or a placebo. This CDR3 is CASSIGGLLFF. CDR3 DNA sequence: TGTGCCAGTAGTATAGGTGGCCTGTTGTTTTTT.